This T cell receptor beta chain emerged from a study of blood T cell repertoires in COVID-19. Between the trimmed V and J ends, which lost 0 bases and 0 bases, there was a span of 13 bases. There are 16 residues in the CDR3. Germline V gene sequence: CDR1 SGHRS, CDR2 YFSETQ. The data were produced by immunoSEQ multiplex PCR, yet TCRdb's version contains in-frame clones alone and is incomplete. The sample contains some 73,000 clones, 65% to 90% of which appear only once. The sequence derives from an elderly man with COVID-19, enrolled during active disease. Sequencing used peripheral blood. The V gene is TRBV5-1, the J gene TRBJ2-7; weak D call: TRBD2 (7 bases). CDR3 region: CASSLEAGTPSYEQYF. The DNA of the CDR3 is TGCGCCAGCAGCTTGGAAGCGGGGACACCCTCCTACGAGCAGTACTTC.